This T cell receptor (beta chain) came from a study of CD8 T cells in Susac syndrome. Whole-study findings and limits: Individuals included in the TCR sequencing and HLA analysis were acknowledged by the study to be relatively few in number.

RNA, at roughly 0.45 to 1 ug, was reverse transcribed with random hexamers. Multiplex PCR with immunoSEQ amplified the TCR beta CDR3 across 54 Vbeta and 13 Jbeta. TCRdb redid the calling of the immunoSEQ multiplex PCR reads with MiXCR, one entry per CDR3 protein. In the table there are more than 150,000 distinct CDR3 sequences, around 96% of which are singletons. Matching for age and sex applied to the controls, who were healthy donors. In the case of this clonotype: The antigen is undetermined.

The CDR3 is 15 residues long. Germline assignment: CDR1 SGDLS and CDR2 YYNGEE. Trimming removed 0 bases from V and 5 bases from J, with 12 bases in between. The specimen was CD4+ T cells from PBMCs. The clonotype comes from a human donor in good health. J is TRBJ2-1 and V is TRBV9; possible D gene TRBD1, 5 bases. CDR3 DNA sequence: TGTGCCAGCAGCGTAGGGACAATAGCCGACAATGAGCAGTTCTTC. It translates to CASSVGTIADNEQFF.